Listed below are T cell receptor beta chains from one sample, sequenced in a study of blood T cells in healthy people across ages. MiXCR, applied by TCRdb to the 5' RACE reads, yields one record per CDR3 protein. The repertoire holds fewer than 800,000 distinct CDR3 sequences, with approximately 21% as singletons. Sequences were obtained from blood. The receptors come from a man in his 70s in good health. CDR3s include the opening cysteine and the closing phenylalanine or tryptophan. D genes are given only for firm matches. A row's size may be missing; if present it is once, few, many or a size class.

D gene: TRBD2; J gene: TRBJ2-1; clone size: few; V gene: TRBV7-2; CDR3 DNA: TGTGCCAGCAGCGTACTAGCGGTGGTGTCCTACAATGAGCAGTTCTTC; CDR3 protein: CASSVLAVVSYNEQFF
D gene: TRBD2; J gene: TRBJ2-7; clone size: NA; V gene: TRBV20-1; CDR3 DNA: TGCAGTGCCACCGGGACTAGCGGGTCCTACGAGCAGTACTTC; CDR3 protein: CSATGTSGSYEQYF
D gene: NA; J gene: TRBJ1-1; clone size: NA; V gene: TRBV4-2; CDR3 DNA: TGTGCCAGCAGCCAAGTCCAGACGGTGAACACTGAAGCTTTCTTT; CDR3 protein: CASSQVQTVNTEAFF
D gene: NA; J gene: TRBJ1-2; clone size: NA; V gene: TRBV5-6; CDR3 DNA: TGTGCCAGCAGCTTGGGCTACAGGGACGGTACCTTC; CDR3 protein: CASSLGYRDGTF
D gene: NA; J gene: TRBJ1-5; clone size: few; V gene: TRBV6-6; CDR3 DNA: TGTGCCAGCAGTTATGGGGATCGGCCCCAGCATTTT; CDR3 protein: CASSYGDRPQHF
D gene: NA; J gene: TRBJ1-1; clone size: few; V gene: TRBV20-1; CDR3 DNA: TGCAGTTTGGTGGCCGGGTTGAACACTGAAGCTTTCTTT; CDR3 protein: CSLVAGLNTEAFF
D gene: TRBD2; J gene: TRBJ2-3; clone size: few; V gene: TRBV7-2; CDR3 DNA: TGTGCCAGCAGCCCCGGACTAGGCCGGACAGATACGCAGTATTTT; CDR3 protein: CASSPGLGRTDTQYF
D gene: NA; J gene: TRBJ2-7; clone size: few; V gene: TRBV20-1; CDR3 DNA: TGCAGTGCGAGTCCTCCAGATATCTACGAGCAGTACTTC; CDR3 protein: CSASPPDIYEQYF
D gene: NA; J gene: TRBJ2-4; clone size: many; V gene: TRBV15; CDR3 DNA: TGTGCCACCAGCAGAGATCAGCAGGAGAGGATTCAGTACTTC; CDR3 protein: CATSRDQQERIQYF
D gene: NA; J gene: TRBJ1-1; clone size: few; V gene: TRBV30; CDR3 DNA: TGTGCCTGGAGTGTTGGGGAGTACACTGAAGCTTTCTTT; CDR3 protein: CAWSVGEYTEAFF
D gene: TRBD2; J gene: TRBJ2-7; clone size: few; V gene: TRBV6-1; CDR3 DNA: TGTGCCAGCAGTGAGGGGGGGGGAGGAGAGCAGTACTTC; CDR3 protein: CASSEGGGGEQYF
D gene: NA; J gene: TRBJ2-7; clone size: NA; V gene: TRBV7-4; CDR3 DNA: TGTGCCAGCAGCTTAGACGGTTTGGAGTGTGTCGACGAGCAGTACTTC; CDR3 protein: CASSLDGLECVDEQYF
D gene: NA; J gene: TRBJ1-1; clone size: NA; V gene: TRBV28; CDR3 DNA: TGTGCCAGCAGTCCCCTCGGGAGGCCGAACACTGAAGCTTTCTTT; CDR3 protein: CASSPLGRPNTEAFF
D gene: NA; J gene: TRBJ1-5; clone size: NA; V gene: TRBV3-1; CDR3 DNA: TGTGCCAGCAGCCAAGCGGGGACGGGCACGTATAGCAATCAGCCCCAGCATTTT; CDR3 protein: CASSQAGTGTYSNQPQHF
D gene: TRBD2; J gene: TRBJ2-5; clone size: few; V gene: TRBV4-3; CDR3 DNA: TGCGCCAGCCCGCGACTAGCGGGGATCGGAGAGACCCAGTACTTC; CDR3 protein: CASPRLAGIGETQYF
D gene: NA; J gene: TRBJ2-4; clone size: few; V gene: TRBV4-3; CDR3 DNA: TGCGCCAGCAGCCATATACAGGGTTTTGAAAACATTCAGTACTTC; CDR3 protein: CASSHIQGFENIQYF
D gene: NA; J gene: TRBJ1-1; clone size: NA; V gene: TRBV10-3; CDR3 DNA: TGTGCCATCAGTGTTGGAGGGGAGAACACTGAAGCTTTCTTT; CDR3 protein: CAISVGGENTEAFF
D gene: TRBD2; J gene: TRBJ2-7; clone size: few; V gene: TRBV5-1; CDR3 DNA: TGCGCCAGCAGCTTGACTAGCGGGAGGACCTACGAGCAGTACTTC; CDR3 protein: CASSLTSGRTYEQYF
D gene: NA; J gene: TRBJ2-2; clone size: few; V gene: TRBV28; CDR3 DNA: TGTACCAGCAGTTCTGGGGCGAACACCGGGGAGCTGTTTTTT; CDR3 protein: CTSSSGANTGELFF
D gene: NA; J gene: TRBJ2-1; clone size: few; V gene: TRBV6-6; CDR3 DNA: TGTGCCAGCGCCCGAGGAGACGGGTTCTTC; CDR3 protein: CASARGDGFF
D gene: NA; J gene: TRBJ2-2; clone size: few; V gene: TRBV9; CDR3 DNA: TGTGCCAGCAGCGTTGGGGGCGAAGGAACCGGGGAGCTGTTTTTT; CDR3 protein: CASSVGGEGTGELFF
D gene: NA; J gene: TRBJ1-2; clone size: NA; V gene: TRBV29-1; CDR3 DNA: TGCAGCGTCCGGGACGGTGGCTACACCTTC; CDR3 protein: CSVRDGGYTF
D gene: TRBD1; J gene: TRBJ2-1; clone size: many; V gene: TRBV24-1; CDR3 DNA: TGTGCCACCAGTTGGGACAGGGATAATGAGCAGTTCTTC; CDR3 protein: CATSWDRDNEQFF
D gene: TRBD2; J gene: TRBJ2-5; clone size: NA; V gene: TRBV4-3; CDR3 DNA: TGCGCCAGCAGCCAAGGGGCGGGAGACCACCAAGAGACCCAGTACTTC; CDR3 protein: CASSQGAGDHQETQYF